This T cell receptor beta chain originates from a study of cytomegalovirus exposure and HLA in healthy donors. Vbeta (60) and Jbeta (13) primers were used in the PCR. Sequencing was performed with immunoSEQ multiplex PCR; in TCRdb, only in-frame clones are kept and a portion is missing. The repertoire holds 150,000 to 200,000 clones, with approximately 80% as singletons. The germline V and J ends were trimmed by 8 bases and 6 bases, with 17 bases remaining between them. This CDR3 contains 13 residues. Germline V gene sequence: CDR1 LNHNV, CDR2 YYDKDF (reference sequence). There are a few counts of this clone.

The sequenced sample was PBMCs. The rearrangement uses TRBV15 and TRBJ2-7; D perhaps matches TRBD2 (5 bases). The clonotype originates from a young woman in good health and CMV-seronegative. The CDR3 loop reads CATLGPPSGEQYF. The CDR3 nucleotides read TGTGCCACCTTGGGCCCGCCCAGCGGCGAGCAGTACTTC.